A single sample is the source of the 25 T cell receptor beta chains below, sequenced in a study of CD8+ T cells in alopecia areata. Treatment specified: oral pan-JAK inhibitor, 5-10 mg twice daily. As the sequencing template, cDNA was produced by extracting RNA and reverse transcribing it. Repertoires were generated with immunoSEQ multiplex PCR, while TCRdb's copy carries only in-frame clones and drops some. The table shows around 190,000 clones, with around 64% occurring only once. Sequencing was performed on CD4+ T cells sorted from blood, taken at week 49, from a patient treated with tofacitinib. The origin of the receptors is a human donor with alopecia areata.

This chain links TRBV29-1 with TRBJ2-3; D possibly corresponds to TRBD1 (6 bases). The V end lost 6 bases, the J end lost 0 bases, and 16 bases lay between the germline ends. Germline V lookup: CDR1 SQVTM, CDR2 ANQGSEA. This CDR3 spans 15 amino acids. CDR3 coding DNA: TGCAGCGTCTTGTATGACAGGAAAAGCACAGATACGCAGTATTTT. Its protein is CSVLYDRKSTDTQYF.

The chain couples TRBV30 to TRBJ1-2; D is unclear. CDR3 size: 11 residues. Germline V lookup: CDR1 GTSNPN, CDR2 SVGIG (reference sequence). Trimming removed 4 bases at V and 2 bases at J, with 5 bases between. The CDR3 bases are TGTGCCTGGAACAGCAACTATGGCTACACCTTC. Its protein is CAWNSNYGYTF.

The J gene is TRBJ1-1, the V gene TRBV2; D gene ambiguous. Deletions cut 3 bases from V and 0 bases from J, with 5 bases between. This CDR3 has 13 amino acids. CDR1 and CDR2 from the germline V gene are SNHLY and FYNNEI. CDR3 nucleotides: TGTGCCAGCAGTGATGAGGTGAACACTGAAGCTTTCTTT. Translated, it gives CASSDEVNTEAFF.

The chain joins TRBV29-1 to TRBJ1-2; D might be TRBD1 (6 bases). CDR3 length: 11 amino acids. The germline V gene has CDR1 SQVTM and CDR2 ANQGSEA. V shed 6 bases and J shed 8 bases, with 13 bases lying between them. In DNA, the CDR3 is TGCAGCGTCCGCCCAGGGGACGGCTACACCTTC. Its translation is CSVRPGDGYTF. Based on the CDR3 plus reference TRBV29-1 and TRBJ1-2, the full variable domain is SAVISQKPSRDICQRGTSLTIQCQVDSQVTMMFWYRQQPGQSLTLIATANQGSEATYESGFVIDKFPISRPNLTFSTLTVSNMSPEDSSIYLCSVRPGDGYTFGSGTRLTVV.

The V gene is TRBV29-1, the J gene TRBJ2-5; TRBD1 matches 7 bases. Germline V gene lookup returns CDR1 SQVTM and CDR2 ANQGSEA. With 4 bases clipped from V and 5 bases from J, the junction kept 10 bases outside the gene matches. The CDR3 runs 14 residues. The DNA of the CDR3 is TGCAGCGTTGCACAGGGGTTGGCCAGGGAGACCCAGTACTTC. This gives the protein CSVAQGLARETQYF.

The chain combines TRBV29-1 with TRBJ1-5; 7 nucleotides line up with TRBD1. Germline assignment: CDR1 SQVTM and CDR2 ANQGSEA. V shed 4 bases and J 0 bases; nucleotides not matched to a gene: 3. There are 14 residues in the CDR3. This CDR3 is CSVGDSHSNQPQHF. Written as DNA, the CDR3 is TGCAGCGTTGGGGACAGCCATAGCAATCAGCCCCAGCATTTT.

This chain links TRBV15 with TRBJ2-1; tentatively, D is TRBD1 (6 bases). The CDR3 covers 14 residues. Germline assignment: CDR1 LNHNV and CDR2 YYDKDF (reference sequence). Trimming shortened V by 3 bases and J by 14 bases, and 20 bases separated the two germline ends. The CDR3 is CATSRLNEGDREFF. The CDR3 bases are TGTGCCACCAGCAGGCTGAATGAGGGGGACCGGGAGTTCTTC.

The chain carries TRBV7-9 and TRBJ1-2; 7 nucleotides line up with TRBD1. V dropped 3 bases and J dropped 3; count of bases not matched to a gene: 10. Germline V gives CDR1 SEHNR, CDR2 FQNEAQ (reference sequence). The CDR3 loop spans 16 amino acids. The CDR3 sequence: CASSFYRGTHDYGYTF. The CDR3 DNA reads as TGTGCCAGCAGCTTTTACAGGGGAACCCATGACTATGGCTACACCTTC.

CDR3 residues: CASSRSTGNDYGYTF. CDR3 nucleotides: TGCGCCAGCAGCCGCTCGACAGGGAACGACTATGGCTACACCTTC. The chain employs TRBV5-1 and TRBJ1-2, with 7 bases fitting TRBD1. V lost 4 bases, J lost 3 bases, and 9 bases stayed unmatched. CDR1 is SGHRS and CDR2 is YFSETQ in the germline V gene. The CDR3 sequence is 15 residues long.

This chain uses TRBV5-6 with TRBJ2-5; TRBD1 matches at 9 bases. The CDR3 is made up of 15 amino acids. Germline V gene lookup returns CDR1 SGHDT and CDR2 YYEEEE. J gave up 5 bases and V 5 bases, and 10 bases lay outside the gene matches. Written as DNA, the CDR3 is TGTGCCAGCAGTTATAATACAGGGGGCGCCGAGACCCAGTACTTC. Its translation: CASSYNTGGAETQYF.

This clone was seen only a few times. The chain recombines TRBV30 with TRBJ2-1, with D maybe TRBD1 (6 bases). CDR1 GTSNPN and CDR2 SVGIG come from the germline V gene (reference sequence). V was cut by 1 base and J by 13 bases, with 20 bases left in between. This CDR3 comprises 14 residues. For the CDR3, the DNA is TGTGCCTGGAGTGCTTCCCAGGGGAAGACCCCCCAGTTCTTC. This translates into CAWSASQGKTPQFF.

The CDR3 is CAWRLSNTEAFF. DNA of the CDR3: TGTGCCTGGAGGCTTTCCAACACTGAAGCTTTCTTT. The chain has TRBV30 and TRBJ1-1, with no clear D. Germline CDR1 reads GTSNPN; CDR2 reads SVGIG (reference sequence). CDR3 size: 12 residues. With 3 bases removed from V and 2 bases from J, the gap between germline ends came to 7 bases.

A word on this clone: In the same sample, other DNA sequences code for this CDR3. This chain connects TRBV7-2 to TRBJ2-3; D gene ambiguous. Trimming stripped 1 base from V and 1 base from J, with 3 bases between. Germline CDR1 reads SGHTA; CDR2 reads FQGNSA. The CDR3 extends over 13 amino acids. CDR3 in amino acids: CASSLVGTDTQYF. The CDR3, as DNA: TGTGCCAGCAGCTTAGTAGGCACAGATACGCAGTATTTT. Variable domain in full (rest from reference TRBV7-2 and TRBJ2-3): GAGVSQSPSNKVTEKGKDVELRCDPISGHTALYWYRQSLGQGLEFLIYFQGNSAPDKSGLPSDRFSAERTGGSVSTLTIQRTQQEDSAVYLCASSLVGTDTQYFGPGTRLTVL.

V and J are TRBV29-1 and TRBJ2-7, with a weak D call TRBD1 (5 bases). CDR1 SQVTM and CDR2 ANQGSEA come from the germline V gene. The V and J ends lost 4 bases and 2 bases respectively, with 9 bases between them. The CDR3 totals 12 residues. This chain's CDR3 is CSVARETYEQYF. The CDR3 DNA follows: TGCAGCGTTGCCAGGGAAACCTACGAGCAGTACTTC.

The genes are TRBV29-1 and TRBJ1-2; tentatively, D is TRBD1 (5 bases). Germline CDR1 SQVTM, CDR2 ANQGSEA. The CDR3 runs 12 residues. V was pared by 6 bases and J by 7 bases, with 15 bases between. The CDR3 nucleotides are TGCAGCGTCGAACAGGTGGCAGGTGGCTACACCTTC. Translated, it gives CSVEQVAGGYTF.

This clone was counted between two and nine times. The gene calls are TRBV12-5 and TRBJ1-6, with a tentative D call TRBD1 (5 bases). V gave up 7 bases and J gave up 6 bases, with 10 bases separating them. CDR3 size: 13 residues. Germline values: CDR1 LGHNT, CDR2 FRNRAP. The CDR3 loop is CASVGTGNSPLHF. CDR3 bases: TGTGCTAGTGTGGGGACCGGTAATTCACCCCTCCACTTT.

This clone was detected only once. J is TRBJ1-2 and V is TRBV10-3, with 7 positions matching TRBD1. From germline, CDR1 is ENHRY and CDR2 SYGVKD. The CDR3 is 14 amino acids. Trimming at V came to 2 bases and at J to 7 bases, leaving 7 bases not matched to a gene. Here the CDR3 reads CAISEIRDSSGYTF. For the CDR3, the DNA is TGTGCCATCAGTGAGATCCGGGACAGTAGTGGCTACACCTTC.

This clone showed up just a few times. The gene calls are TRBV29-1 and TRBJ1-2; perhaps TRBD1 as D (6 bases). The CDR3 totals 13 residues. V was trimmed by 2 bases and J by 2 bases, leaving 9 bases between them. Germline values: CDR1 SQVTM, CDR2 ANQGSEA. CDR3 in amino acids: CSVESGGNYGYTF. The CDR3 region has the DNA TGCAGCGTTGAATCTGGGGGCAACTATGGCTACACCTTC.

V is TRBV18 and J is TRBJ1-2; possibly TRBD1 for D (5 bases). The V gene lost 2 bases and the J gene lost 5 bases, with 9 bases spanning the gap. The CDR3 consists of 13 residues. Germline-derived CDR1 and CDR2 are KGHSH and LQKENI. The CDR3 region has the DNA TGTGCCAGCTCACCAGCACAGGCATATGGCTACACCTTC. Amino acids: CASSPAQAYGYTF.

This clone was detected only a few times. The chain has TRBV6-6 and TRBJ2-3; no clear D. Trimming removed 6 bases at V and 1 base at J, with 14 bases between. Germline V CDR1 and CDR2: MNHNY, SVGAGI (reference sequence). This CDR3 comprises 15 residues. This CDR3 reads CASRFATVGTDTQYF. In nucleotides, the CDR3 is TGTGCCAGCAGGTTCGCGACGGTGGGCACAGATACGCAGTATTTT.

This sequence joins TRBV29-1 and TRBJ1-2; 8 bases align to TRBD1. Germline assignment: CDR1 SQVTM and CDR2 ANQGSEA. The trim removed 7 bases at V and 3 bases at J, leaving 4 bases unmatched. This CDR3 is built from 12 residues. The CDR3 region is CSASTGDYGYTF. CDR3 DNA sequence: TGCAGCGCATCGACAGGGGACTATGGCTACACCTTC.

This CDR3 is CASSFDGTYGYTF. The CDR3 bases are TGTGCCAGCAGCTTTGACGGGACCTATGGCTACACCTTC. V is TRBV7-2 and J is TRBJ1-2; tentatively, D is TRBD1 (5 bases). CDR1 and CDR2 (germline): SGHTA, FQGNSA. This CDR3 spans 13 amino acids. V was trimmed by 3 bases and J by 4 bases, leaving 9 bases between them.

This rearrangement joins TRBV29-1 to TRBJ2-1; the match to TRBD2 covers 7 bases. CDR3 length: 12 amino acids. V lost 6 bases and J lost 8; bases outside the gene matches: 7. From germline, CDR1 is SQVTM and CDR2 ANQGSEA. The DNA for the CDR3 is TGCAGCGTAAGGCGGGGGTTCGATGAGCAGTTCTTC. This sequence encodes CSVRRGFDEQFF.

The CDR3 loop reads CASSQEGSSGNNEQFF. CDR3 sequence (DNA): TGCGCCAGCAGCCAAGAAGGGTCTAGCGGAAACAATGAGCAGTTCTTC. The rearrangement links TRBV4-3 to TRBJ2-1, with 7 bases aligning to TRBD2. The CDR3 runs 16 residues. Per the germline V gene, CDR1 is LGHNA and CDR2 is YSLEER. After removal of 0 bases from V and 5 bases from J, the junction contained 7 bases not matched to a gene.

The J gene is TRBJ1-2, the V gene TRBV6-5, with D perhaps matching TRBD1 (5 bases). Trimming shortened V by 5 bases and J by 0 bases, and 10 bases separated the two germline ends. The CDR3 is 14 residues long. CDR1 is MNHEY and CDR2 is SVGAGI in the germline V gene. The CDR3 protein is CASSGHATNYGYTF. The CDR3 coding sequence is TGTGCCAGCAGTGGACATGCAACTAACTATGGCTACACCTTC.